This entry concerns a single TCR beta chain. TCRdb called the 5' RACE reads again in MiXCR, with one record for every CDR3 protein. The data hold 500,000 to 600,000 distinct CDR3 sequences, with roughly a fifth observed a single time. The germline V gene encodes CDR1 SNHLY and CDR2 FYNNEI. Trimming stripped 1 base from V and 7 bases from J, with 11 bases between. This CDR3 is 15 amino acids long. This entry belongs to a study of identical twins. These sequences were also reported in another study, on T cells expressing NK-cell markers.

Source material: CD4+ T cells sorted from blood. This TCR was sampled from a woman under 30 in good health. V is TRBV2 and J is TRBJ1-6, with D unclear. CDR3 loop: CASSEDLISNSPLHF. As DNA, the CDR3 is TGTGCCAGCAGTGAAGATCTGATAAGCAATTCACCCCTCCACTTT.